The entry below gives a single T cell receptor (beta chain) sequence along with its context. Antigen: not known. The data belong to a study of T cell repertoires in cytomegalovirus infection. Study-level background: Used in the study were CMV epitopes, some recently identified and HLA-C-restricted, others well-studied and HLA-B-restricted. Matching HLA type, along with CMV infection, was indicated by public TCR beta signatures. Study findings and constraints: In two of eight donors, the top clonotype was HLA-C-restricted CMV-specific. Summed public TCR beta family frequency identified CMV carriers bearing the relevant HLA.

TCRdb fed the reads into MiXCR, producing one record per CDR3 protein. The sample consists of about 340,000 distinct CDR3 sequences, about 29% of them appearing once. Trimming at V came to 3 bases and at J to 5 bases, leaving 6 bases not matched to a gene. This CDR3 has 16 amino acids. The germline CDR1 and CDR2 sequences are LNHDA and SQIVND (reference sequence). The source is a human donor in good health (CMV status not recorded). Some clones in this sample may be carry-over from other donors' samples. The chain links TRBV19 to TRBJ2-5, with 13 positions matching TRBD2. The sequenced sample was cultured PBMCs, obtained from culture after CMV antigen stimulation. The CDR3 is CASSITSGGGGETQYF. For the CDR3, the DNA is TGTGCCAGTAGTATCACTAGCGGGGGGGGGGGCGAGACCCAGTACTTC.